This section outlines one T cell receptor beta chain sequence together with its context. Its antigen is undetermined. V was clipped by 5 bases and J by 2 bases, with 10 bases between them. The CDR3 has 13 residues. Germline V gene data show CDR1 as MDHEN and CDR2 as SYDVKM. The source of the sample is a study of radiation and T cells in renal cell carcinoma. About the study: Nephrectomy followed 15 Gy stereotactic body radiation by 4 weeks.

Study-level findings and limits: In blood, top tumor clones expanded by 2 weeks, shrinking by 4.

TCRdb's table, derived via immunoSEQ multiplex PCR, lists solely in-frame clones and lacks some. The data hold roughly 80,000 clones, with approximately 86% observed a single time. This sample's time point: blood 2 weeks post-SBRT. Treatment noted: 15 Gy SBRT to primary tumor, nephrectomy 4 weeks later. This sequence was found in a woman aged 50 to 60 with renal cell carcinoma. The chain couples TRBV28 to TRBJ2-7; D remains unclear. The sample here was blood, taken from a patient whose treatment included radiotherapy and nephrectomy. The CDR3 DNA follows: TGTGCCAGCAGTCCCTCCTATGCCTACGAGCAGTACTTC. Its translation is CASSPSYAYEQYF.